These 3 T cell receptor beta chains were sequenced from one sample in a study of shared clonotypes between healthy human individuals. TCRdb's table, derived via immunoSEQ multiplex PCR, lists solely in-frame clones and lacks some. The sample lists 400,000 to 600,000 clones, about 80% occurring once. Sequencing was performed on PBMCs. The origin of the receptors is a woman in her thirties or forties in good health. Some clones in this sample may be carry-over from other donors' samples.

This CDR3 is CSVGTSGSEQFF. The CDR3 DNA reads as TGCAGCGTAGGGACTAGCGGGTCCGAGCAGTTCTTC. The rearrangement links TRBV29-1 to TRBJ2-1; 12 nucleotides align to TRBD2. The CDR3 runs to 12 residues. Germline-derived CDR1 and CDR2 are SQVTM and ANQGSEA. With V trimmed by 6 bases and J by 10 bases, 4 bases remained unmatched.

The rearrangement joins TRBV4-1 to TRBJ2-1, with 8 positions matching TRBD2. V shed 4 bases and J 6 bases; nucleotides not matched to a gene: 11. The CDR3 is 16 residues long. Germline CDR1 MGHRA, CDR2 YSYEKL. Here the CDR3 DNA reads TGCGCCAGCAGCCGCCGGGCGGGAGGTGACTTCAATGAGCAGTTCTTC. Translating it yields CASSRRAGGDFNEQFF.

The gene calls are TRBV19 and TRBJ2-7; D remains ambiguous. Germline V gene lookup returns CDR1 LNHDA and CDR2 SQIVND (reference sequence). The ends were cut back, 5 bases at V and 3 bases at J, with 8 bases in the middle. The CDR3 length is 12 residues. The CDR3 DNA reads TGTGCCAGTAGTCAGCTAGGCTACGAGCAGTACTTC. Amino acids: CASSQLGYEQYF.